This TCR beta chain appears in the sequencing data of a study of neurological immune-mediated disorders. Regarding the study as a whole: The most TCR clonal expansion was seen in HTLV-1-associated myelopathy, and the least was seen in multiple sclerosis, which fell below healthy controls.

This clonotype was detected many times. Its antigen remains unknown. This CDR3 contains 14 residues. CDR1 is DFQATT, CDR2 SNEGSKA, per germline (reference sequence). V was trimmed by 6 bases and J by 4 bases, leaving 16 bases between them. Described time point: technical triplicate 3. The study built unsorted libraries from 2 million PBMCs kept at -80 C. Synthesis of cDNA used 5'RACE (with 10-nucleotide random UMIs). Using its own MiXCR run on the 5' RACE reads, TCRdb lists one record per CDR3 protein. The sample contains about 44,000 distinct CDR3 sequences, roughly 21% of which appear only once. The sequenced sample consisted of PBMCs. The origin of this receptor is a man aged 55 to 70 with HTLV-1-associated myelopathy (HAM/TSP). The chain couples TRBV20-1 to TRBJ1-3, with D possibly TRBD1 on 5 matching bases. CDR3 region: CSATDPQKGNTIYF. CDR3 coding DNA: TGCAGTGCGACAGACCCACAAAAGGGAAACACCATATATTTT.